The T cell receptor beta chain described here comes from a study of shared clonotypes between healthy human individuals. Looked up from germline, CDR1 is SGHAT and CDR2 is FQNNGV. The ends were cut back, 5 bases at V and 7 bases at J, with 9 bases in the middle. The CDR3 is 12 amino acids. Here immunoSEQ multiplex PCR was the method, and the copy in TCRdb shows in-frame clones only, minus some. The sample holds more than 2 million clones, just under 95% seen once. The naive CD8 subset, CD45RO-negative cells positively selected for CCR7, excluded terminally differentiated effector memory CD45RA+ cells.

This receptor was identified in a man aged 18 to 29 in good health. The chain combines TRBV11-2 with TRBJ2-1, with a possible D match to TRBD2 (6 bases). The sample consisted of naive CD8+ T cells sorted from blood. The CDR3 region has the DNA TGTGCCAGCAGCGTCGGGACTAATGAGCAGTTCTTC. This sequence encodes CASSVGTNEQFF.